The source of this TCR beta chain is a study of T cells in Graves' hyperthyroidism and ophthalmopathy (dated by TCRdb to between 2018 and 2020). General notes on the study: Peripheral blood samples were taken at initial diagnosis, before any treatment was given. To identify TCR V-J signatures that set the groups apart, the researchers used a discovery cohort of 100 patients, made up of under 50 with Graves' ophthalmopathy and 57 with stable Graves' hyperthyroidism. Prospective prediction of ophthalmopathy was tested in an independent validation cohort consisting of 18 hyperthyroidism patients and approximately 16 patients who later progressed to ophthalmopathy. The 100 discovery patients were randomly divided into training and test sets at a 7:3 ratio. Thyroid tissue and blood T-cell repertoires from about 6 Graves' hyperthyroidism patients were also compared in the study. Once sampling was done, hyperthyroidism patients were given methimazole at a starting dose of 30 mg daily, whereas ophthalmopathy patients were given high-dose intravenous methylprednisolone. The paper describes TCR Vbeta CDR3 sequencing of 140 or so peripheral blood samples, made up of 43 ophthalmopathy patients, over 70 hyperthyroidism patients and 17 progressor patients.

The sample holds a few counts of this clonotype. Its binding antigen is unknown. The sample holds no much larger clone one base away, and base qualities are not on file. Summary of the overall study and its limitations: Most expanded thyroid clonotypes (frequency above 0.001) were also detected in blood, suggesting blood repertoires may reflect thyroid immune responses. In validation, progression to ophthalmopathy was predicted by the model with 70.59% sensitivity and just over 72% specificity, a median of about 6 months before onset. No statistical method was used to fix the sample size in advance, and group allocation was not hidden from the investigators. A model built on a 13 V-J signature distinguished ophthalmopathy from stable hyperthyroidism, reaching 85% to 90% sensitivity and under 84% specificity in cross-validation and 80%/75% in testing.

Ophthalmopathy patients had moderately to severely active disease, with a Clinical Activity Score of 3 or more, a NOSPECS grade of 4 or more, and a disease duration of less than 3 months. Exclusion was applied to patients with uncontrolled infections, other autoimmune diseases, pregnancy or lactation. Clinical symptoms, serum thyroxine and TRAb, thyroid ultrasound, and orbital computed tomography formed the basis for the diagnoses. PBMCs were isolated from about 9.2 ml of fresh peripheral blood by Ficoll-Paque density gradient centrifugation. Trizol reagent was used to extract total RNA, and RNA quality was then checked on an Agilent 2100 Bioanalyzer. V sheds 5 bases and J sheds 1 base, leaving 9 bases between their ends. The CDR3 starts with the cysteine, ends with the phenylalanine, and has 14 residues. The entry retains the CDR3 DNA only, 42 bases that are in frame from base 1. Sequences MDHEN (CDR1) and SYDVKM (CDR2) are obtained from the germline V gene.

TCR beta CDR3 regions were amplified from RNA transcripts. The first round of RT-PCR for the TCR CDR3 was performed with the HTBI primer set and the Qiagen OneStep RT-PCR kit. Libraries were constructed in a second round of multiplex PCR, after which size selection and purification were performed. Libraries were sequenced paired-end with 100 bp reads on an Illumina HiSeq2000. Concerning the study's data processing: Raw data were processed with SOAPnuke, discarding reads with adapters, uncalled bases, mean Phred below 15, or no exact constant-primer or identifier match. High-quality paired reads were merged using COPE v1.2.5, and each unique nucleotide sequence was defined as a clonotype. MiTCR v1.1 was used to align clonotypes to the IMGT TRBV, TRBD and TRBJ reference segments. The analysis was restricted to V-J combinations with a frequency above 0.0001, which together covered over 99% of the repertoires. The TCS score was defined as F50 (clonal expansion) divided by E x V (chaos), with BLOSUM62-based TCRdist calculated between CDR3 peptides within each V-J. Welch's t-statistics and random forest reduced approximately 520 V-J features to around 14, which were used in a naive Bayes classifier (R e1071). TCRdb took the public reads, trimmed them with fastp at Q25, ran MiXCR for clone calling and kept in-frame beta chains. Under each unique CDR3 protein, matching rows form one entry showing the most common genes and DNA. These V and J calls are TCRdb output, not the study's own analysis. The sample has hundreds of thousands of distinct CDR3 sequences on record, 15% to 20% of them singletons. The biggest ten clones account for over 45% of the sample.

The sequence derives from a man aged 40-55 years with Graves' ophthalmopathy. The specimen sequenced was blood. The rearrangement joined TRBV28 to TRBJ1-3, with no confidently assigned D gene. The nucleotides are TGTGCCAGCAGTCTACTTCGTTCTGGAAACACCATATATTTT. This yields the protein CASSLLRSGNTIYF.